The 18 T cell receptor beta chains below come from one sample, sequenced in a study of T cells in Graves' hyperthyroidism and ophthalmopathy. RNA transcripts served as the template for amplifying TCR beta CDR3 regions. A set of HTBI primers served as the primers for a first-round RT-PCR of the TCR CDR3. One entry per CDR3 protein, called by TCRdb with MiXCR from the multiplex PCR reads. The profile shows approximately 400,000 distinct CDR3 sequences, 15% to 18% of them singletons. Sequencing was performed on blood. These TCRs come from a woman in her late teens or twenties with Graves' hyperthyroidism that later progressed to Graves' ophthalmopathy.

This clonotype was seen many times. The chain recombines TRBV18 with TRBJ1-1; possibly TRBD1 for D (6 bases). The CDR3 is 16 residues long. Germline V lookup: CDR1 KGHSH, CDR2 LQKENI. Trimming cost V 3 bases and J 0 bases, with 14 bases left between them. CDR3 residues: CASSPGQIDLNTEAFF. CDR3 sequence (DNA): TGTGCCAGCTCACCCGGACAGATAGATCTGAACACTGAAGCTTTCTTT.

In this sample, this clonotype turned up a few times. The chain has TRBV27 and TRBJ1-1; 10 nucleotides agree with TRBD1. V lost 5 bases to trimming and J lost 7 bases; unmatched junction nucleotides: 10. The CDR3 sequence is 15 residues long. Germline V gene data show CDR1 as MNHEY and CDR2 as SMNVEV (reference sequence). In DNA, the CDR3 is TGTGCCAGCAGTCCGAGGACAGGGGGAGAAGGTGAAGCTTTCTTT. Its protein is CASSPRTGGEGEAFF.

This clonotype turned up a few times. The V gene is TRBV9, the J gene TRBJ1-3; D is unresolved. Trimming stripped 3 bases from V and 0 bases from J, with 10 bases between. The CDR3 loop spans 15 amino acids. Germline CDR1 and CDR2: SGDLS and YYNGEE. CDR3 amino acids: CASSEDGDSGNTIYF. The CDR3 coding sequence is TGTGCCAGCAGCGAGGACGGAGACTCTGGAAACACCATATATTTT. The entire variable domain, with the rest obtained from reference TRBV9 and TRBJ1-3, is as follows: DSGVTQTPKHLITATGQRVTLRCSPRSGDLSVYWYQQSLDQGLQFLIQYYNGEERAKGNILERFSAQQFPDLHSELNLSSLELGDSALYFCASSEDGDSGNTIYFGEGSWLTVV.

This clonotype appeared many times. The gene calls are TRBV6-1 and TRBJ2-7; 14 nucleotides match TRBD2. Germline trimming cut 6 bases from V and 3 bases from J; bases unmatched to any gene: 4. Germline V gene lookup returns CDR1 MNHNS and CDR2 SASEGT. The CDR3 is 15 amino acids. This CDR3 is CASRGLAGASYEQYF. DNA for the CDR3: TGTGCCAGCAGGGGACTAGCGGGAGCAAGCTACGAGCAGTACTTC.

This clonotype appeared many times. V gene TRBV7-9 combines with J gene TRBJ1-5; no clear D. Germline V gene sequence: CDR1 SEHNR, CDR2 FQNEAQ (reference sequence). There are 14 residues in the CDR3. With 0 bases removed from V and 3 bases from J, the gap between germline ends came to 6 bases. The CDR3 coding sequence is TGTGCCAGCAGCTTAGCAGGGATCAATCAGCCCCAGCATTTT. This codes for CASSLAGINQPQHF.

The rearrangement links TRBV5-4 to TRBJ1-1, with a weak D call TRBD1 (6 bases). Trimming cost V 4 bases and J 5 bases, with 15 bases left between them. The germline V gene has CDR1 SGHNT and CDR2 YYREEE (reference sequence). This CDR3 is 14 amino acids long. The CDR3, as DNA: TGTGCCAGCAGCCCCGGGGGCGGCGAGACTGAAGCTTTCTTT. Translation gives CASSPGGGETEAFF.

The rearrangement links TRBV29-1 to TRBJ2-7, with TRBD2 matching over 11 bases. Per the germline V gene, CDR1 is SQVTM and CDR2 is ANQGSEA. CDR3 length: 13 residues. The CDR3 spells CSVLAGVVYEQYF. CDR3 nucleotide sequence: TGCAGTGTACTAGCGGGAGTGGTCTACGAGCAGTACTTC.

V is TRBV6-4 and J is TRBJ1-1, with 8 bases identical to TRBD1. J gave up 1 base and V 6 bases, and 10 bases lay outside the gene matches. Per germline, CDR1 MRHNA and CDR2 SNTAGT. The CDR3 totals 16 residues. The CDR3: CASRLTGGRRNTEAFF. As DNA, the CDR3 is TGTGCCAGCAGGCTTACAGGGGGTCGTAGGAACACTGAAGCTTTCTTT.

This clonotype was picked up many times. The J gene is TRBJ1-2, the V gene TRBV20-1, with a tentative D call TRBD1 (5 bases). The CDR3 spans 14 residues. Germline CDR1 is DFQATT and CDR2 is SNEGSKA (reference sequence). Trimming removed 0 bases from V and 4 bases from J, with 12 bases in between. DNA of the CDR3: TGCAGTGCTAGAGATCAGGGATTCGGCTATGGCTACACCTTC. It yields the protein CSARDQGFGYGYTF.

This clonotype appeared many times. The genes are TRBV12-3 or TRBV12-4 and TRBJ2-7; possibly TRBD1 or TRBD2 for D (5 bases each). This CDR3 spans 12 amino acids. V shed 9 bases and J shed 6 bases, with 15 bases lying between them. The CDR3 sequence: CASTGTGPEQYF. In DNA form, the CDR3 reads TGTGCCAGTACCGGGACGGGCCCCGAGCAGTACTTC.

This clonotype appeared many times. The chain has TRBV20-1 and TRBJ1-5, with D possibly TRBD1 on 5 matching bases. V was shortened by 5 bases and J by 0 bases, with 17 bases between the two germline ends. The CDR3 is made up of 16 amino acids. CDR1 and CDR2 from the germline V gene are DFQATT and SNEGSKA (reference sequence). The chain's CDR3 is CSAPKGAGYSNQPQHF. The CDR3, as DNA: TGCAGTGCTCCAAAAGGGGCAGGGTATAGCAATCAGCCCCAGCATTTT.

The rearrangement links TRBV4-3 to TRBJ2-7; TRBD2 might be the D (6 bases). Trimming took off 4 bases at V and 3 bases at J, with 19 bases between the two ends. There are 16 residues in the CDR3. Per germline, CDR1 LGHNA and CDR2 YSLEER. This chain's CDR3 is CASSLQAHRRDYEQYF. CDR3 sequence (DNA): TGCGCCAGCAGCCTACAGGCCCACAGGAGGGACTACGAGCAGTACTTC.

This clonotype was recorded many times. The chain combines TRBV11-2 with TRBJ2-7, with a possible D match to TRBD2 (6 bases). The germline gives CDR1 SGHAT, CDR2 FQNNGV. This CDR3 spans 16 amino acids. V was cut by 3 bases and J by 1 base, with 16 bases left in between. This chain's CDR3 is CASSLVGKGLSYEQYF. CDR3 bases: TGTGCCAGCAGCTTGGTCGGGAAAGGACTATCCTACGAGCAGTACTTC.

This clonotype was seen at least ten times. The chain recombines TRBV5-1 with TRBJ2-5; D uncertain. Trimming cost V 0 bases and J 3 bases, with 9 bases left between them. The CDR3 spans 14 residues. CDR1 SGHRS and CDR2 YFSETQ come from the germline V gene. CDR3 region: CASSLAARKETQYF. The CDR3 nucleotides are TGCGCCAGCAGCTTGGCAGCTAGAAAAGAGACCCAGTACTTC.

The J gene is TRBJ2-7, the V gene TRBV7-2; D is undetermined. CDR3 length equals 15 residues. V was shortened by 2 bases and J by 0 bases, with 11 bases between the two germline ends. CDR1 is SGHTA and CDR2 is FQGNSA in the germline V gene. Written as DNA, the CDR3 is TGTGCCAGCAGCTTAAGGAGCGACCTCTCCTACGAGCAGTACTTC. As protein: CASSLRSDLSYEQYF.

Many counts were recorded for this clonotype. CDR3 sequence (DNA): TGTGCCAGCTCAGGGGGAGAAGCTTTCTTT. Its translation: CASSGGEAFF. The chain has TRBV12-3 or TRBV12-4 and TRBJ1-1, with 7 bases aligning to TRBD1. The CDR3 contains 10 residues. V shed 8 bases and J 8 bases; nucleotides not matched to a gene: 2.

This clonotype was found many times. The chain combines TRBV12-3 or TRBV12-4 with TRBJ2-4; 7 bases align to TRBD1. V trimming: 4 bases; J trimming: 8 bases; junction bases outside the gene matches: 11. This CDR3 has 15 amino acids. CDR3 loop: CASSSSGTESDIQYF. Written as DNA, the CDR3 is TGTGCCAGCAGTTCATCCGGGACAGAGAGCGACATTCAGTACTTC.

This clonotype was seen repeatedly, ten times or more. The chain recombines TRBV5-1 with TRBJ1-1; tentative D call: TRBD1 (6 bases). This CDR3 has 15 residues. Germline CDR1 reads SGHRS; CDR2 reads YFSETQ. With 4 bases removed from V and 2 bases from J, the gap between germline ends came to 15 bases. The CDR3 spells CASSVRDTVNTEAFF. The DNA for the CDR3 is TGCGCCAGCAGCGTTCGGGACACCGTTAACACTGAAGCTTTCTTT. Looking up the rest from reference TRBV5-1 and TRBJ1-1 gives the full variable domain: KAGVTQTPRYLIKTRGQQVTLSCSPISGHRSVSWYQQTPGQGLQFLFEYFSETQRNKGNFPGRFSGRQFSNSRSEMNVSTLELGDSALYLCASSVRDTVNTEAFFGQGTRLTVV.